The clone carrying this T cell receptor (beta chain) was recorded at least ten times. Antigen unknown. TCRdb reprocessed the reads via MiXCR and lists one record per CDR3 protein. Among 630,000 or so distinct CDR3 sequences listed, roughly 24% were seen once. The source of the sample is a study of T cell repertoires in cytomegalovirus infection. Study context: It can be stated that public TCR beta signatures indicated CMV infection as well as a matching HLA type. Study-level results: CMV carriers with the relevant HLA were identified by cumulative public TCR beta family frequency. Ex vivo responses were dominated by HLA-C-restricted CMV-specific TCR beta clonotypes.

V was trimmed by 4 bases and J by 4 bases, leaving 18 bases between them. This CDR3 comprises 16 residues. Germline V gene lookup returns CDR1 SGHKS and CDR2 YYEKEE (reference sequence). V usage is TRBV5-5 and J usage is TRBJ2-1; tentative D call: TRBD2 (6 bases). The clonotype comes from a human donor in good health (CMV status not recorded). Some clones in this sample may be carry-over from other donors' samples. The source material was CD8+ T cells from PBMCs. The CDR3 here is CASSPDGGSAYNEQFF. CDR3 DNA sequence: TGTGCCAGCAGCCCCGATGGGGGGTCCGCGTACAATGAGCAGTTCTTC.